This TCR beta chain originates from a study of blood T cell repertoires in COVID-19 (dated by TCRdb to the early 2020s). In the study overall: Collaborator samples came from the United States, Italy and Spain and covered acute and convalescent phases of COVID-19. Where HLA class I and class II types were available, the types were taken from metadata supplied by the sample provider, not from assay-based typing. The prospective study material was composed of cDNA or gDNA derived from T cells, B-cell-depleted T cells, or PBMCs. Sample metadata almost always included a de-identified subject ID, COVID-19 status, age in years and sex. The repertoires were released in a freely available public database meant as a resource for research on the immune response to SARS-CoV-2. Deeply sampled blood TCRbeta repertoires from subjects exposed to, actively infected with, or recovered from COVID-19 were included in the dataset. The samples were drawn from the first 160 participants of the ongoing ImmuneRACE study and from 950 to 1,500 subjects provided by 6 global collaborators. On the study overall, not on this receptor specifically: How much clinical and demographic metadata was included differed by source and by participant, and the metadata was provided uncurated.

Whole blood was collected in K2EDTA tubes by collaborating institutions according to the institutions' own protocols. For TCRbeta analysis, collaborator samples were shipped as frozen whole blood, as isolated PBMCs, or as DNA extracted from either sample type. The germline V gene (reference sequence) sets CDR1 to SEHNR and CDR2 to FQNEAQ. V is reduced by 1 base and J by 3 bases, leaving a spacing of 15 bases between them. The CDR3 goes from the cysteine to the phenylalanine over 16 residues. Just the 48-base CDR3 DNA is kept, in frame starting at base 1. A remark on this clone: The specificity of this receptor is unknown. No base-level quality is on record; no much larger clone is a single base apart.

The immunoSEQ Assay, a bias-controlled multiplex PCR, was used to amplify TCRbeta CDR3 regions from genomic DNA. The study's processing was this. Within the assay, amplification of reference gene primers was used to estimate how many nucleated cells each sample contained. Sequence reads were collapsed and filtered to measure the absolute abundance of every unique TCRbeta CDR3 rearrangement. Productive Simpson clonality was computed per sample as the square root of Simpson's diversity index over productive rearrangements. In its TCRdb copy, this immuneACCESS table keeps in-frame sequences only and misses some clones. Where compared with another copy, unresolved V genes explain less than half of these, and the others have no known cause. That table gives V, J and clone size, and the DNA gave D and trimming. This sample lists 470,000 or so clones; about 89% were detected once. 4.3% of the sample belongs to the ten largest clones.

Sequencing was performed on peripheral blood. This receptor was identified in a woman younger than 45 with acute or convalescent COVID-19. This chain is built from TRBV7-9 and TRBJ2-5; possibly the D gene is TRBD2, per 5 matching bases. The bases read TGTGCCAGCAGCTTAGGAGGGTCAAACAACAAAGAGACCCAGTACTTC. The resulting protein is CASSLGGSNNKETQYF.